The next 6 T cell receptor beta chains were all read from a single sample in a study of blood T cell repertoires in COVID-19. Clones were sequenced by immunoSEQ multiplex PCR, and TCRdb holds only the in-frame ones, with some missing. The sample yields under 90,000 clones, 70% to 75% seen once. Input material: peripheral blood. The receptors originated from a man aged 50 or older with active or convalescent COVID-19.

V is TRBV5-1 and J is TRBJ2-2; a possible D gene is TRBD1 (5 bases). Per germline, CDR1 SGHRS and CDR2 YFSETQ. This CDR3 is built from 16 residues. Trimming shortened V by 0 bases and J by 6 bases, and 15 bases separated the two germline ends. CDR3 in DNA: TGCGCCAGCAGCTTGGCCTTGGGCCAGGGTGCCGGGGAGCTGTTTTTT. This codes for CASSLALGQGAGELFF.

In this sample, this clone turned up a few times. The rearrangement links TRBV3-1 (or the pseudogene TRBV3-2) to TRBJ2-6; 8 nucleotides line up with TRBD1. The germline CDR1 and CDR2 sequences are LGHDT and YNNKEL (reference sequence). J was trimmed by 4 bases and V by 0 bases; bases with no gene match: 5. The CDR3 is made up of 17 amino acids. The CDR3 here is CASSQETGATGANVLTF. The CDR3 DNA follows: TGTGCCAGCAGCCAAGAGACAGGGGCTACAGGGGCCAACGTCCTGACTTTC.

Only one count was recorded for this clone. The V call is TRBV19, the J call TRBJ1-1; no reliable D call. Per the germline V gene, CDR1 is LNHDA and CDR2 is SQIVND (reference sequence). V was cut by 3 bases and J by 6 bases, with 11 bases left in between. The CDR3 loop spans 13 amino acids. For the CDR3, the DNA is TGTGCCAGTAGTATGAGGGAAGGTGCTGAAGCTTTCTTT. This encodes CASSMREGAEAFF.

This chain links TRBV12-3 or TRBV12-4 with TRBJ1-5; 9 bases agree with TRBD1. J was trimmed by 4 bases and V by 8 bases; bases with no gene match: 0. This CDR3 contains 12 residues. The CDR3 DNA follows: TGTGCCAGCGGGACAGGGAATCAGCCCCAGCATTTT. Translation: CASGTGNQPQHF.

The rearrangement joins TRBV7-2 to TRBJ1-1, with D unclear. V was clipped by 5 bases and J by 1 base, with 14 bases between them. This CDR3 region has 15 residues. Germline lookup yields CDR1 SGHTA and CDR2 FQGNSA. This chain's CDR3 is CASSEPGRRNTEAFF. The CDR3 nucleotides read TGTGCCAGCAGCGAACCGGGGAGACGGAACACTGAAGCTTTCTTT.

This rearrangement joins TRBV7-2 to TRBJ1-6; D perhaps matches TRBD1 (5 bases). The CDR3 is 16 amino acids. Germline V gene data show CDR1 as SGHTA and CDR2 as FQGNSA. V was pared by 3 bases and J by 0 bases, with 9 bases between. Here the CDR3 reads CASSFRGSSYNSPLHF. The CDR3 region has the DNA TGTGCCAGCAGCTTTCGGGGGAGCTCCTATAATTCACCCCTCCACTTT.